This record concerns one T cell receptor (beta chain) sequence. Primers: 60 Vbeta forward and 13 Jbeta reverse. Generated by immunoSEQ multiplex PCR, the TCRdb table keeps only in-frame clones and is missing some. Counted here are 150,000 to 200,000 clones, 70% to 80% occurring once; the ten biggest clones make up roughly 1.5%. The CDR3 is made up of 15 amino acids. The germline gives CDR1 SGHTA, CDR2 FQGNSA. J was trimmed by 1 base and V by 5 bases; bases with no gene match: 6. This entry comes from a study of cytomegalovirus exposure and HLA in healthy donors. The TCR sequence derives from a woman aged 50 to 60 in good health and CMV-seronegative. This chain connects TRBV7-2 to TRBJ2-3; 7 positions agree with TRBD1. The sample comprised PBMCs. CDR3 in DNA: TGTGCCAGCAGCCCTAGGGGGCCAGGCACAGATACGCAGTATTTT. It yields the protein CASSPRGPGTDTQYF.